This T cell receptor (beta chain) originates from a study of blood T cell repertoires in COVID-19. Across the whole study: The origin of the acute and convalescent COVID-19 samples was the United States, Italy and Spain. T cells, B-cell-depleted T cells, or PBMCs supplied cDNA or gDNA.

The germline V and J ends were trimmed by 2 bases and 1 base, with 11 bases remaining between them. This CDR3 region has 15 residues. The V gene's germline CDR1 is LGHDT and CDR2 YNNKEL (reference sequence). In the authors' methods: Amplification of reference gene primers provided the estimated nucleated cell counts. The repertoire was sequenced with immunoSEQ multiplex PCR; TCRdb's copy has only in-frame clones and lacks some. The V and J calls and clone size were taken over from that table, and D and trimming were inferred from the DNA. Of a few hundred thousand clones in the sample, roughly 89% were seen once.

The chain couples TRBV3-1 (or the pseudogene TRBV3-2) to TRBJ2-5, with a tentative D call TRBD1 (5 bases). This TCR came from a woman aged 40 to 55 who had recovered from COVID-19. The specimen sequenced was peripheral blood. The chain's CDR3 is CASSQRVQGQETQYF. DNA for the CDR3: TGTGCCAGCAGCCAAAGGGTTCAGGGCCAAGAGACCCAGTACTTC.